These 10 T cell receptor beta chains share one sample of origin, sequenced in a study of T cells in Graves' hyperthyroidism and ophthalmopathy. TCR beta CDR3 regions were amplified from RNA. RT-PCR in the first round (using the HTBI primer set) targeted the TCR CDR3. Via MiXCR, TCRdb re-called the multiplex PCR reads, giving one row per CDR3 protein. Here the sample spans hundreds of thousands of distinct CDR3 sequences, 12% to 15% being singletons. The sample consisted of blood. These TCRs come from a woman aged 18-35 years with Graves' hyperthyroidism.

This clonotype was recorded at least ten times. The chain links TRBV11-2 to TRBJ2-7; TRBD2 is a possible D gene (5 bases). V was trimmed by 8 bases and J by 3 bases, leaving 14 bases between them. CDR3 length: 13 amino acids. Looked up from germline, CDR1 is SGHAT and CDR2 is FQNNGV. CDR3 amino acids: CASASGVSYEQYF. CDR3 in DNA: TGTGCCAGCGCCTCCGGGGTTAGCTACGAGCAGTACTTC.

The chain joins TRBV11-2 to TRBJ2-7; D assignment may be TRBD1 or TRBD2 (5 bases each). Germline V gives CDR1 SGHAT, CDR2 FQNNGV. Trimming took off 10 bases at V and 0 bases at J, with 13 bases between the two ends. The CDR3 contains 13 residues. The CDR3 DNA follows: TGTGCCATCCGCCCAGGGACCTCCTACGAGCAGTACTTC. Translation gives CAIRPGTSYEQYF.

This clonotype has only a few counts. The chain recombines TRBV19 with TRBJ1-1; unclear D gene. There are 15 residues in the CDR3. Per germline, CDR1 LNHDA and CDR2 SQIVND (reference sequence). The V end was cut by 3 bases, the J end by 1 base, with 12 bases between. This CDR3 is CASSIGRGENTEAFF. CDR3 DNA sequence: TGTGCCAGTAGTATTGGCCGGGGAGAGAACACTGAAGCTTTCTTT.

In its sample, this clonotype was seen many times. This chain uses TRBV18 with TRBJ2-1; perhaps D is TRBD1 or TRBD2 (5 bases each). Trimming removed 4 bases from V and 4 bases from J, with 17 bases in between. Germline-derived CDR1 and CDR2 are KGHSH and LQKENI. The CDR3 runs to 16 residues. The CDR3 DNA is TGTGCCAGCTCACTCGCTGCCGGGACGGCATACAATGAGCAGTTCTTC. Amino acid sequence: CASSLAAGTAYNEQFF.

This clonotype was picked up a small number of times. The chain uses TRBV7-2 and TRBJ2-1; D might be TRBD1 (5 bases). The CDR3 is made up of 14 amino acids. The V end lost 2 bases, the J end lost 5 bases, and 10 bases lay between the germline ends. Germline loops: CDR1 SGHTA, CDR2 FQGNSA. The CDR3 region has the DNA TGTGCCAGCAGCTTACAGGGCAGGAACAATGAGCAGTTCTTC. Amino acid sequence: CASSLQGRNNEQFF. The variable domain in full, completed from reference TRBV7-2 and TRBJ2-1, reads GAGVSQSPSNKVTEKGKDVELRCDPISGHTALYWYRQSLGQGLEFLIYFQGNSAPDKSGLPSDRFSAERTGGSVSTLTIQRTQQEDSAVYLCASSLQGRNNEQFFGPGTRLTVL.

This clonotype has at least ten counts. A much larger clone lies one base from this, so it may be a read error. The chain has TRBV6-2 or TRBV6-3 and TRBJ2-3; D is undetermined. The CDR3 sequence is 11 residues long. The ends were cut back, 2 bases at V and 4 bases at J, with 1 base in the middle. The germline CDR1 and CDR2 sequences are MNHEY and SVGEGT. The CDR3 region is CASSYPDTQYF. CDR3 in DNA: TGTGCCAGCAGTTACCCAGATACGCAGTATTTT.

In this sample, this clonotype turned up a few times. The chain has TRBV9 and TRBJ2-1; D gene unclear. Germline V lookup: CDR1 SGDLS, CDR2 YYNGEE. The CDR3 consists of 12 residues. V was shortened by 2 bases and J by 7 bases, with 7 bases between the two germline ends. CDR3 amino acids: CASSVTPNEQFF. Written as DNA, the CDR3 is TGTGCCAGCAGCGTCACGCCTAATGAGCAGTTCTTC.

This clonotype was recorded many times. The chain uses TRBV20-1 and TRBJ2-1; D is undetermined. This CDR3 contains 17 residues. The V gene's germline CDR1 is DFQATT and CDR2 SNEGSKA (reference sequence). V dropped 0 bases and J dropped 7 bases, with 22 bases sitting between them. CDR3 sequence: CSARDFGTALSPNEQFF. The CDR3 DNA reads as TGCAGTGCTAGAGATTTCGGCACGGCACTTTCACCAAATGAGCAGTTCTTC.

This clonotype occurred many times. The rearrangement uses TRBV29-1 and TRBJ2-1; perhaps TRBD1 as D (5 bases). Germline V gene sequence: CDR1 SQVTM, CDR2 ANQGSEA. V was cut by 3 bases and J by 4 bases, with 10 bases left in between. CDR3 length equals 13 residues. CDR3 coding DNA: TGCAGCGTTGATATCCAGGGTTACAATGAGCAGTTCTTC. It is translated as CSVDIQGYNEQFF.

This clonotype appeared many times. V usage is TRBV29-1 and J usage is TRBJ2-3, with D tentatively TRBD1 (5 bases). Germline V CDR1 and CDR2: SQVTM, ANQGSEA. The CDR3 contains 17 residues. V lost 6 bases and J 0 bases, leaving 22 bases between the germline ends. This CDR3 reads CSVLIATRRTSTDTQYF. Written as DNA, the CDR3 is TGCAGCGTCCTGATAGCCACCCGAAGGACAAGCACAGATACGCAGTATTTT.